This TCR beta chain was recorded in a study of early T cells in non-severe SARS-CoV-2 infection. As for the study in general: Sequencing targeted bulk RNA from unsorted whole blood, leaving chains unpaired.

TCRdb reanalysed the 5' RACE reads using MiXCR and keeps one entry per CDR3 protein. There are about 60,000 distinct CDR3 sequences in the sample; roughly 13% occur only once, and about 9.7% lies in the top ten. The sequenced sample consisted of whole blood. The receptor was isolated from an adult who was a healthcare worker with PCR-confirmed SARS-CoV-2 infection or an uninfected control (not recorded which).

The chain's CDR3 is CASSPGEYGYTF. CDR3 coding DNA: TGTGCCAGCAGTCCAGGGGAGTATGGCTACACCTTC. This rearrangement joins TRBV6-1 to TRBJ1-2; maybe TRBD1 (6 bases). CDR1 is MNHNS and CDR2 is SASEGT in the germline V gene. Deletions cut 5 bases from V and 5 bases from J, with 9 bases between. The CDR3 consists of 12 residues.